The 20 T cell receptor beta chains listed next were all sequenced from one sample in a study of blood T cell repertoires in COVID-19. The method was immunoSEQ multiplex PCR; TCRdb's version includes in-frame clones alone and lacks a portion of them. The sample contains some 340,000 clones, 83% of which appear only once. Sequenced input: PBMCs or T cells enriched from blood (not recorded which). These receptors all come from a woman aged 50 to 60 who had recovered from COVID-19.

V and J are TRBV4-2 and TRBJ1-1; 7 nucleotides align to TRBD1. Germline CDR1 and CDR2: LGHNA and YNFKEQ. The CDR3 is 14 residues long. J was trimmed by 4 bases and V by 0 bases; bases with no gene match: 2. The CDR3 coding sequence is TGTGCCAGCAGCCAAGACAGGGGGTTCACTGAAGCTTTCTTT. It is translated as CASSQDRGFTEAFF.

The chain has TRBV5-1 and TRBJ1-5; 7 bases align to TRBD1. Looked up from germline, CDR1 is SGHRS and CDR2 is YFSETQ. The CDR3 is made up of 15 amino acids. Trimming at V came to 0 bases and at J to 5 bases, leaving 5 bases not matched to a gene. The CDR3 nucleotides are TGCGCCAGCAGCTTGGAGACAGGGTCCGATCAGCCCCAGCATTTT. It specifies CASSLETGSDQPQHF. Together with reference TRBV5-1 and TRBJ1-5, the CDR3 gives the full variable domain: KAGVTQTPRYLIKTRGQQVTLSCSPISGHRSVSWYQQTPGQGLQFLFEYFSETQRNKGNFPGRFSGRQFSNSRSEMNVSTLELGDSALYLCASSLETGSDQPQHFGDGTRLSIL.

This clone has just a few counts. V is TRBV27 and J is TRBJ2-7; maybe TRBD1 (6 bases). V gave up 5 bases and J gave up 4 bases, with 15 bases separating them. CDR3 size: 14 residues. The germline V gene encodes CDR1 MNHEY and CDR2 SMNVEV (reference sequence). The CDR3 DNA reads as TGTGCCAGCAGTCCGTCGATCAGGGGATACGAGCAGTACTTC. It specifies CASSPSIRGYEQYF.

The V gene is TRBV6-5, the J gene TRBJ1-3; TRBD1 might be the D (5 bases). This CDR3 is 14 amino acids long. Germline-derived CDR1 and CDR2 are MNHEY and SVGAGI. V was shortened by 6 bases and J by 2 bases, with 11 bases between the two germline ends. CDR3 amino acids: CASSRGVPGNTIYF. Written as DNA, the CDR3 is TGTGCCAGCAGCCGGGGGGTCCCTGGAAACACCATATATTTT.

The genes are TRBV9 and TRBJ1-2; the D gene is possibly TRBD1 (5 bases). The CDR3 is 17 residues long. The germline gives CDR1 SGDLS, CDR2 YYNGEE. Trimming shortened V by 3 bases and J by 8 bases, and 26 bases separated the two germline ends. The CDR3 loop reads CASSGGGGTAPSEGYTF. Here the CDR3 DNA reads TGTGCCAGCAGCGGGGGAGGAGGGACTGCTCCCTCCGAGGGCTACACCTTC.

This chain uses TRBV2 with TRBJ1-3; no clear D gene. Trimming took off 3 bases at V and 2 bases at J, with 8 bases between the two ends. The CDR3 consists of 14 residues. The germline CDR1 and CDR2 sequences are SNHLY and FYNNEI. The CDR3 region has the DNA TGTGCCAGCAGTGAGCAGGCGACTGGAAACACCATATATTTT. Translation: CASSEQATGNTIYF.

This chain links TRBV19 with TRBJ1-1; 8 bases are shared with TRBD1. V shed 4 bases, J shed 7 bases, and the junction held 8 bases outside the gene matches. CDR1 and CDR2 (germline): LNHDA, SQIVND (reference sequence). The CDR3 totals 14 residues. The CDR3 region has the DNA TGTGCCAGTAGTAAGGACAGGGTAAACCTTGAAGCTTTCTTT. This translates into CASSKDRVNLEAFF.

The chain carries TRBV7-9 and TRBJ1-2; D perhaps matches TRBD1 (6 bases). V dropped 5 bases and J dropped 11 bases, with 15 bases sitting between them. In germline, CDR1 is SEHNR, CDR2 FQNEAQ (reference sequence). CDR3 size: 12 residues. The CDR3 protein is CASSPQGRGYTF. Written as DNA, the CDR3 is TGTGCCAGCAGCCCACAGGGAAGAGGATACACCTTC.

The CDR3 is CATSPGIFQETQYF. DNA of the CDR3: TGTGCCACCAGCCCAGGAATCTTCCAAGAGACCCAGTACTTC. The chain combines TRBV15 with TRBJ2-5; no reliable D call. The V and J ends lost 5 bases and 1 base respectively, with 11 bases between them. CDR1 is LNHNV and CDR2 is YYDKDF in the germline V gene (reference sequence). The CDR3 sequence is 14 residues long.

Here the CDR3 DNA reads TGTGCCAGCAGCCAGAACAGGGATGGCAATCAGCCCCAGCATTTT. This translates into CASSQNRDGNQPQHF. V and J are TRBV4-2 and TRBJ1-5; tentatively, D is TRBD1 (6 bases). CDR3 length: 15 residues. Per germline, CDR1 LGHNA and CDR2 YNFKEQ. Trimming stripped 3 bases from V and 2 bases from J, with 11 bases between.

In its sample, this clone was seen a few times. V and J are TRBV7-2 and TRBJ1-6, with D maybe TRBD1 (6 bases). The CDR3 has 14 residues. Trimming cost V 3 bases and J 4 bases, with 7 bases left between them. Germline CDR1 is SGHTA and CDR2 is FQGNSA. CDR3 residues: CASSFTGYNSPLHF. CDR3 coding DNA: TGTGCCAGCAGCTTTACAGGGTATAATTCACCCCTCCACTTT. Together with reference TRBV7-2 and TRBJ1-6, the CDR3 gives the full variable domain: GAGVSQSPSNKVTEKGKDVELRCDPISGHTALYWYRQSLGQGLEFLIYFQGNSAPDKSGLPSDRFSAERTGGSVSTLTIQRTQQEDSAVYLCASSFTGYNSPLHFGNGTRLTVT.

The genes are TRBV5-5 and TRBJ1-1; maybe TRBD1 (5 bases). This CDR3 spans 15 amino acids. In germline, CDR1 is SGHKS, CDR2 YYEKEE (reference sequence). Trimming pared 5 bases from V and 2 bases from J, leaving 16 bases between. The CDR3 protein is CASSPQGGINTEAFF. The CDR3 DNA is TGTGCCAGCAGTCCCCAGGGTGGGATCAACACTGAAGCTTTCTTT.

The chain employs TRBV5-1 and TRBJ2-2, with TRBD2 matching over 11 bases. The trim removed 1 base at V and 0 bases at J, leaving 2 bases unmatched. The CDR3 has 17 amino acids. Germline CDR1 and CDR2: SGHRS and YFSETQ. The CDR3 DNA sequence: TGCGCCAGCAGCTTGATGACTAGCGGGGCGAACACCGGGGAGCTGTTTTTT. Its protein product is CASSLMTSGANTGELFF.

CDR3 in amino acids: CASSFRRSTYGYTF. The CDR3 DNA follows: TGTGCCAGCAGTTTTCGGCGGTCGACCTATGGCTACACCTTC. The rearrangement links TRBV28 to TRBJ1-2, with D uncertain. V shed 3 bases and J shed 4 bases, with 12 bases lying between them. This CDR3 spans 14 amino acids. Germline assignment: CDR1 MDHEN and CDR2 SYDVKM.

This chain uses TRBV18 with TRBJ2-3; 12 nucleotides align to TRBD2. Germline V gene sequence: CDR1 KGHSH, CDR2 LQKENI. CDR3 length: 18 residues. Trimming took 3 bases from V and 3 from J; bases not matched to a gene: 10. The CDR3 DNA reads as TGTGCCAGCTCACCCCTAGCGGGGGGGCCGCGTGGGACAGATACGCAGTATTTT. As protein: CASSPLAGGPRGTDTQYF.

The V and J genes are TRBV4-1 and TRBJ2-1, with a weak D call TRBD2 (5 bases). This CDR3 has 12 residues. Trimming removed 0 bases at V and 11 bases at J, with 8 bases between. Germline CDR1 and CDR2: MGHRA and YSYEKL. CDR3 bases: TGCGCCAGCAGCCAAGAGAGGGCCCAGCAGTTCTTC. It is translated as CASSQERAQQFF.

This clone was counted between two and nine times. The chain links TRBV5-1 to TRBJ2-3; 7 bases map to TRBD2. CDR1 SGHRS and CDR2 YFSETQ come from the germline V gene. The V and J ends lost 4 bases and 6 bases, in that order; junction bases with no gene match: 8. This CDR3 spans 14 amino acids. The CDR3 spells CASSLSDGRDTQYF. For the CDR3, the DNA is TGCGCCAGCAGCCTGTCGGACGGGAGGGATACGCAGTATTTT.

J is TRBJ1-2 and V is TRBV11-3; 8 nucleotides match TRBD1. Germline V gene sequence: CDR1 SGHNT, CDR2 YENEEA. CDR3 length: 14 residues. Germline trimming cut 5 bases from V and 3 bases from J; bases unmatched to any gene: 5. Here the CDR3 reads CASSEGQGDYGYTF. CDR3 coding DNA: TGTGCCAGCAGCGAAGGACAGGGCGACTATGGCTACACCTTC.

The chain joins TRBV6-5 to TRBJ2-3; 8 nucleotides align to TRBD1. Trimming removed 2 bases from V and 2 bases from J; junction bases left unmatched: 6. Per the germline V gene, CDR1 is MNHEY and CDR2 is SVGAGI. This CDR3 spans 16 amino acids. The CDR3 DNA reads TGTGCCAGCAGTTACCGGGGACAGGCAGACACAGATACGCAGTATTTT. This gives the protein CASSYRGQADTDTQYF.

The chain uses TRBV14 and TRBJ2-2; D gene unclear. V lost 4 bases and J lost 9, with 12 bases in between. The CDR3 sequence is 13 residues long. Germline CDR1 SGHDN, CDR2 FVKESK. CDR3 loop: CASSPLVGWELFF. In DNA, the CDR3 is TGTGCCAGCAGCCCGCTAGTCGGCTGGGAGCTGTTTTTT. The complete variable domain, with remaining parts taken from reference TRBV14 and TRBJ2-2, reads EAGVTQFPSHSVIEKGQTVTLRCDPISGHDNLYWYRRVMGKEIKFLLHFVKESKQDESGMPNNRFLAERTGGTYSTLKVQPAELEDSGVYFCASSPLVGWELFFGEGSRLTVL.